These 14 T cell receptor beta chains came from one sample sequenced in a study of blood T cells in healthy people across ages. A second PCR of about 7 to 12 cycles used a sample-barcoded 5' primer and a J-beta primer mix. TCRdb itself ran the 5' RACE reads through MiXCR, one entry per CDR3 protein. Seen here are 790,000 or so distinct CDR3 sequences, around half observed once, and the top ten hold roughly 20%. Sequenced sample: blood. These TCRs come from a man older than 75 in good health.

The chain recombines TRBV20-1 with TRBJ2-6; 13 nucleotides agree with TRBD2. The CDR3 has 18 amino acids. V lost 1 base and J lost 4; bases outside the gene matches: 7. Germline CDR1 reads DFQATT; CDR2 reads SNEGSKA (reference sequence). The CDR3 sequence: CSARGGLAGERGANVLTF. The DNA of the CDR3 is TGCAGTGCTAGAGGAGGACTAGCGGGAGAGCGGGGGGCCAACGTCCTGACTTTC.

This clonotype was counted ten times or more. The chain uses TRBV5-1 and TRBJ2-5; 8 bases match TRBD2. Trimming cost V 2 bases and J 5 bases; bases outside gene matches: 8. The CDR3 extends over 15 amino acids. Germline V gene sequence: CDR1 SGHRS, CDR2 YFSETQ. The DNA of the CDR3 is TGCGCCAGCAGCTTAGGCGGGAGGAGTGTGGAGACCCAGTACTTC. Translated, it gives CASSLGGRSVETQYF.

This clonotype was observed a single time. The chain couples TRBV6-1 to TRBJ2-6; 7 bases are a match to TRBD2. The CDR3 extends over 16 amino acids. Germline-derived CDR1 and CDR2 are MNHNS and SASEGT. The J segment lost 2 bases and the V segment lost 0 bases, leaving 1 base of the junction unmatched. The CDR3 loop is CASSEARGAGANVLTF. The CDR3 nucleotides read TGTGCCAGCAGTGAAGCTCGGGGGGCTGGGGCCAACGTCCTGACTTTC.

This clonotype was seen a single time. The rearrangement links TRBV25-1 to TRBJ1-3, with D possibly matching TRBD1 (6 bases). The CDR3 length is 16 residues. The germline V and J ends were trimmed by 1 base and 0 bases, with 10 bases remaining between them. CDR1 and CDR2 from the germline V gene are MGHDK and SYGVNS. DNA of the CDR3: TGTGCCAGCAGTGAATTCGGACAGACCTCTGGAAACACCATATATTTT. As protein: CASSEFGQTSGNTIYF.

This clonotype was observed many times. The chain couples TRBV24-1 to TRBJ2-7, with D hard to call. The CDR3 contains 13 residues. With 2 bases removed from V and 0 bases from J, the gap between germline ends came to 4 bases. CDR1 KGHDR and CDR2 SFDVKD come from the germline V gene. The CDR3 loop reads CATSDSPSYEQYF. The CDR3 nucleotides read TGTGCCACCAGTGATTCTCCCTCCTACGAGCAGTACTTC.

Notes on this clonotype: This may be a read error, as it is one base from a much larger clone. The V and J genes are TRBV4-3 and TRBJ1-6; D is perhaps TRBD1 (5 bases). CDR1 and CDR2 from the germline V gene are LGHNA and YSLEER. This CDR3 contains 14 residues. The chain's CDR3 is CTSSLGRGNSPLHF. The CDR3 nucleotides read TGCACCAGCAGCCTAGGGCGGGGGAATTCACCCCTCCACTTT.

This clonotype was counted a few times. The rearrangement links TRBV20-1 to TRBJ2-7; 13 positions match TRBD2. CDR1 is DFQATT, CDR2 SNEGSKA, per germline (reference sequence). This CDR3 has 15 residues. Trimming at V came to 2 bases and at J to 1 base, leaving 2 bases not matched to a gene. The CDR3 sequence is CSARPGLAGSYEQYF. DNA of the CDR3: TGCAGTGCTAGACCGGGACTAGCGGGGTCCTACGAGCAGTACTTC.

This clonotype was counted only a few times. The rearrangement links TRBV29-1 to TRBJ1-2, with D unresolved. The CDR3 is 12 amino acids. Germline CDR1 and CDR2: SQVTM and ANQGSEA. V lost 6 bases to trimming and J lost 8 bases, with 16 bases between them. The DNA of the CDR3 is TGCAGCGTCAGACCCCCGTCGTTCGGCTACACCTTC. It yields the protein CSVRPPSFGYTF.

V gene TRBV6-1 combines with J gene TRBJ1-5; TRBD1 is a possible D gene (5 bases). Trimming stripped 2 bases from V and 7 bases from J, with 9 bases between. This CDR3 has 13 amino acids. Germline CDR1 is MNHNS and CDR2 is SASEGT. CDR3 sequence: CASSEQGDQPQHF. The DNA of the CDR3 is TGTGCCAGCAGTGAACAGGGAGACCAGCCCCAGCATTTT.

V is TRBV20-1 and J is TRBJ2-7, with 11 bases matching TRBD2. The CDR3 covers 17 residues. The V segment lost 2 bases and the J segment 1 base; nucleotides outside the gene matches: 10. CDR1 and CDR2 from the germline V gene are DFQATT and SNEGSKA (reference sequence). The chain's CDR3 is CSARPPTSGKSSYEQYF. The CDR3 nucleotides are TGCAGTGCTAGACCCCCGACTAGCGGGAAATCTTCCTACGAGCAGTACTTC.

This clonotype is a singleton in its sample. The genes are TRBV5-5 and TRBJ2-1; TRBD2 matches 14 bases. CDR3 length: 16 residues. The trim removed 3 bases at V and 7 bases at J, leaving 6 bases unmatched. The germline gives CDR1 SGHKS, CDR2 YYEKEE (reference sequence). In nucleotides, the CDR3 is TGTGCCAGCAGCTGGGGGGGACTAGCGGGAGTGAATGAGCAGTTCTTC. This gives the protein CASSWGGLAGVNEQFF.

This clonotype was found many times. J is TRBJ2-7 and V is TRBV5-1; D call uncertain. V was trimmed by 0 bases and J by 3 bases, leaving 7 bases between them. The CDR3 spans 13 residues. Germline-derived CDR1 and CDR2 are SGHRS and YFSETQ. In DNA, the CDR3 is TGCGCCAGCAGCTTGGAGGATGGCTACGAGCAGTACTTC. Translation: CASSLEDGYEQYF.

This clonotype was observed a handful of times. This chain links TRBV7-3 with TRBJ1-2, with TRBD1 as a possible D gene (5 bases). Deletions cut 5 bases from V and 4 bases from J, with 20 bases between. CDR1 SGHTA and CDR2 FQGTGA come from the germline V gene. The CDR3 length is 16 residues. The CDR3 spells CASSPTQGVGLYGYTF. CDR3 DNA sequence: TGTGCCAGCAGCCCCACGCAGGGAGTAGGCCTCTATGGCTACACCTTC.

At least ten counts were recorded for this clonotype. The chain is built from TRBV28 and TRBJ2-7, with D perhaps matching TRBD2 (5 bases). The CDR3 runs to 13 residues. The V gene's germline CDR1 is MDHEN and CDR2 SYDVKM. V was trimmed by 8 bases and J by 7 bases, leaving 18 bases between them. The CDR3, as DNA: TGTGCCAGCGCTTTGATGGGAGTAAGGGAGCAGTACTTC. Residues: CASALMGVREQYF. The variable domain in full, with the rest retrieved from reference TRBV28 and TRBJ2-7, is DVKVTQSSRYLVKRTGEKVFLECVQDMDHENMFWYRQDPGLGLRLIYFSYDVKMKEKGDIPEGYSVSREKKERFSLILESASTNQTSMYLCASALMGVREQYFGPGTRLTVT.